These 8 T cell receptor beta chains were sequenced from one sample in a study of OX40 agonist ivuxolimab in advanced cancers. Profiling relied on immunoSEQ multiplex PCR, and the TCRdb table lists in-frame clones only, not all of them. The table has over 20,000 clones, approximately 81% seen once. The material was CD4+ or CD8+ T cells sorted from blood, obtained in a trial of the OX40 agonist ivuxolimab. The source is an adult with an advanced solid tumor such as melanoma, head and neck, liver or kidney cancer.

The rearrangement joins TRBV6-5 to TRBJ2-2, with a weak D call TRBD2 (6 bases). V shed 4 bases and J shed 5 bases, with 17 bases lying between them. Germline V lookup: CDR1 MNHEY, CDR2 SVGAGI. This CDR3 region has 16 residues. The CDR3 region is CASSFASDQGTGELFF. The CDR3 coding sequence is TGTGCCAGCAGTTTCGCTAGCGACCAGGGAACCGGGGAGCTGTTTTTT.

The chain couples TRBV4-1 to TRBJ2-3, with D possibly TRBD1 on 5 matching bases. Trimming removed 6 bases at V and 0 bases at J, with 19 bases between. Germline V gene data show CDR1 as MGHRA and CDR2 as YSYEKL. The CDR3 consists of 17 residues. CDR3 in amino acids: CASSPRLGAVSTDTQYF. The CDR3, as DNA: TGCGCCAGCAGTCCAAGGCTTGGGGCGGTTAGCACAGATACGCAGTATTTT.

This clone is a singleton in its sample. The genes are TRBV6-5 and TRBJ2-2; possibly TRBD2 for D (7 bases). This CDR3 has 15 amino acids. V was cut by 4 bases and J by 4 bases, with 13 bases left in between. Germline-derived CDR1 and CDR2 are MNHEY and SVGAGI. CDR3 region: CASSFFGGPTGELFF. The CDR3 nucleotides read TGTGCCAGCAGTTTCTTCGGGGGGCCCACCGGGGAGCTGTTTTTT.

This clone is labeled as medium-sized (0.01 to 0.1%). The gene calls are TRBV2 and TRBJ2-2; 12 bases are a match to TRBD1. CDR3 size: 16 residues. Germline V gene lookup returns CDR1 SNHLY and CDR2 FYNNEI. J lost 1 base, V lost 11 bases, and 8 bases had no gene match. CDR3 sequence: CAGRDRGRLNTGELFF. The CDR3 DNA is TGTGCCGGCCGGGACAGGGGGCGATTGAACACCGGGGAGCTGTTTTTT.

This clone showed up just once. The J gene is TRBJ1-3, the V gene TRBV7-2; no definite D call. The V gene's germline CDR1 is SGHTA and CDR2 FQGNSA. The V end was cut by 1 base, the J end by 0 bases, with 10 bases between. This CDR3 is 16 amino acids long. The CDR3 DNA reads as TGTGCCAGCAGCTTAGTTCCTGGACGCTCTGGAAACACCATATATTTT. This encodes CASSLVPGRSGNTIYF.

This rearrangement joins TRBV12-5 to TRBJ1-1, with TRBD1 matching over 11 bases. Germline trimming cut 6 bases from V and 10 bases from J; bases unmatched to any gene: 7. Germline lookup yields CDR1 LGHNT and CDR2 FRNRAP. The CDR3 consists of 13 residues. The CDR3 here is CASGTGTGGRAFF. The CDR3 DNA is TGTGCTAGTGGCACGGGGACAGGGGGAAGAGCTTTCTTT.

In DNA form, the CDR3 reads TGTGCCAGCAGCTTAAGCGCCGCTCGAGAGACCCAGTACTTC. Its translation is CASSLSAARETQYF. The chain joins TRBV7-7 to TRBJ2-5, with no clear D. CDR3 length: 14 amino acids. V was cut by 2 bases and J by 4 bases, with 11 bases left in between. Germline CDR1 SSHAT, CDR2 FNYEAQ (reference sequence).

Only a few counts were recorded for this clone. A junction boundary mismatches the germline segment, possibly from a read error. The J gene is TRBJ1-1, the V gene TRBV7-7; no firm D call. Germline V gene data show CDR1 as SSHAT and CDR2 as FNYEAQ (reference sequence). The CDR3 covers 13 residues. For the CDR3, the DNA is TGTGCTAGCAGCCACGGGGTTAACACTGAAGCTTTCTTT. Its protein is CASSHGVNTEAFF.